These 16 T cell receptor beta chains were all obtained from the same sample, sequenced in a study of T cell responses to AZD1222 COVID-19 vaccine. Assay: immunoSEQ multiplex PCR; the TCRdb copy retains only in-frame clones and omits some. The sample carries around 120,000 clones, about 86% recorded once. Here the sequenced sample was peripheral blood, taken 28 days after the second AZD1222 dose. These receptor sequences come from an adult who received the AZD1222 COVID-19 vaccine.

The chain carries TRBV6-6 and TRBJ1-2, with D maybe TRBD1 (6 bases). The CDR3 is 13 residues long. Trimming cost V 5 bases and J 7 bases, with 14 bases left between them. Germline V lookup: CDR1 MNHNY, CDR2 SVGAGI (reference sequence). CDR3: CASSTDRESGYTF. In DNA, the CDR3 is TGTGCCAGCAGTACGGACAGAGAATCTGGCTACACCTTC.

This rearrangement joins TRBV27 to TRBJ2-7; TRBD2 matches 14 bases. The CDR3 extends over 16 amino acids. V shed 5 bases and J 3 bases; nucleotides not matched to a gene: 6. Per the germline V gene, CDR1 is MNHEY and CDR2 is SMNVEV (reference sequence). The CDR3 is CASSPPGTSGSYEQYF. The CDR3 DNA sequence: TGTGCCAGCAGTCCCCCGGGGACTAGCGGGAGCTACGAGCAGTACTTC.

The gene calls are TRBV14 and TRBJ1-5; a weak D match, TRBD1 (5 bases). The V gene's germline CDR1 is SGHDN and CDR2 FVKESK. V gave up 4 bases and J gave up 3 bases, with 13 bases separating them. This CDR3 region has 15 residues. The CDR3 spells CASSLTKDTNQPQHF. The CDR3 region has the DNA TGTGCCAGCAGCCTCACAAAGGACACCAATCAGCCCCAGCATTTT.

This rearrangement joins TRBV6-5 to TRBJ2-2; 8 bases align to TRBD2. Germline V gene data show CDR1 as MNHEY and CDR2 as SVGAGI. V lost 8 bases to trimming and J lost 2 bases; unmatched junction nucleotides: 7. The CDR3 runs 15 residues. CDR3 amino acids: CASCPGLENTGELFF. The CDR3 DNA follows: TGTGCCAGCTGCCCGGGACTAGAAAACACCGGGGAGCTGTTTTTT.

As regards this clone: The identical CDR3 is also encoded by other nucleotide sequences in the sample. The J gene is TRBJ1-5, the V gene TRBV5-4; D gene uncertain. V gave up 0 bases and J gave up 1 base, with 5 bases separating them. This CDR3 spans 14 amino acids. CDR1 is SGHNT, CDR2 YYREEE, per germline (reference sequence). The CDR3 DNA is TGTGCCAGCAGCTTGGGGGGAAGCAATCAGCCCCAGCATTTT. It specifies CASSLGGSNQPQHF.

The chain is built from TRBV19 and TRBJ2-7, with 15 positions matching TRBD2. The germline V gene encodes CDR1 LNHDA and CDR2 SQIVND (reference sequence). There are 19 residues in the CDR3. The trim removed 5 bases at V and 2 bases at J, leaving 13 bases unmatched. The CDR3 protein is CASSPRPGLAGGLTYEQYF. The CDR3 nucleotides are TGTGCCAGTAGTCCTCGGCCGGGACTAGCGGGGGGCCTCACCTACGAGCAGTACTTC.

The rearrangement uses TRBV18 and TRBJ1-2; the match to TRBD1 covers 9 bases. This CDR3 has 14 amino acids. From germline, CDR1 is KGHSH and CDR2 LQKENI. The ends lost 2 bases at V and 9 bases at J; junction bases unmatched: 7. The CDR3 nucleotides read TGTGCCAGCTCACCAAGACAGGGGGAGAATAGCTACACCTTC. As protein: CASSPRQGENSYTF.

This clone was seen once. The rearrangement uses TRBV6-2 or TRBV6-3 and TRBJ2-7; D gene uncertain. CDR3 length: 14 residues. V was cut by 5 bases and J by 3 bases, with 14 bases left in between. Per germline, CDR1 MNHEY and CDR2 SVGEGT. Written as DNA, the CDR3 is TGTGCCAGCAGTCTAGAGTACGGTCTCTACGAGCAGTACTTC. Translation gives CASSLEYGLYEQYF.

This clone turned up a few times. The chain employs TRBV7-9 and TRBJ2-7; D is uncertain. V was shortened by 3 bases and J by 0 bases, with 9 bases between the two germline ends. This CDR3 contains 14 residues. Germline V gene sequence: CDR1 SEHNR, CDR2 FQNEAQ (reference sequence). CDR3 loop: CASSLHASSYEQYF. The CDR3 DNA reads TGTGCCAGCAGCTTGCATGCTAGCTCCTACGAGCAGTACTTC. The complete variable domain, with remaining parts taken from reference TRBV7-9 and TRBJ2-7, reads DTGVSQNPRHKITKRGQNVTFRCDPISEHNRLYWYRQTLGQGPEFLTYFQNEAQLEKSRLLSDRFSAERPKGSFSTLEIQRTEQGDSAMYLCASSLHASSYEQYFGPGTRLTVT.

The chain carries TRBV27 and TRBJ2-1; D not resolved. V was shortened by 5 bases and J by 8 bases, with 10 bases between the two germline ends. The V gene's germline CDR1 is MNHEY and CDR2 SMNVEV (reference sequence). This CDR3 comprises 12 residues. The CDR3 reads CASSLLGDEQFF. The CDR3 nucleotides are TGTGCCAGCAGTCTCCTAGGAGATGAGCAGTTCTTC.

The V gene is TRBV6-2 or TRBV6-3, the J gene TRBJ2-7; 8 nucleotides align to TRBD2. Germline assignment: CDR1 MNHEY and CDR2 SVGEGT. The CDR3 is 16 residues long. The ends lost 5 bases at V and 2 bases at J; junction bases unmatched: 11. The CDR3: CASSPPGSGSPYEQYF. Written as DNA, the CDR3 is TGTGCCAGCAGTCCACCGGGGAGCGGGAGCCCCTACGAGCAGTACTTC.

The rearrangement joins TRBV7-9 to TRBJ1-2, with 9 bases aligning to TRBD1. The CDR3 runs to 16 residues. Trimming cost V 5 bases and J 5 bases; bases outside gene matches: 12. Per the germline V gene, CDR1 is SEHNR and CDR2 is FQNEAQ (reference sequence). CDR3 region: CASSVQAGQGMYGYTF. DNA of the CDR3: TGTGCCAGCAGCGTTCAAGCGGGACAGGGCATGTATGGCTACACCTTC.

The V gene is TRBV7-9, the J gene TRBJ2-5; 7 nucleotides agree with TRBD2. The ends lost 5 bases at V and 2 bases at J; junction bases unmatched: 8. The CDR3 is made up of 15 amino acids. Germline V gene lookup returns CDR1 SEHNR and CDR2 FQNEAQ (reference sequence). The CDR3 is CASSILGTTQETQYF. The CDR3 nucleotides read TGTGCCAGCAGCATTCTCGGGACTACACAAGAGACCCAGTACTTC.

As to this clone: The junction shows a germline mismatch at one end, possibly a read error. The chain recombines TRBV2 with TRBJ2-1; maybe TRBD2 (6 bases). Per germline, CDR1 SNHLY and CDR2 FYNNEI. The CDR3 is 14 residues long. The CDR3 region is CASSEGGREFEQFF. CDR3 nucleotides: TGTGCCAGCAGCGAAGGAGGTCGGGAGTTTGAGCAGTTCTTC.

The chain uses TRBV19 and TRBJ2-3, with 10 nucleotides matching TRBD2. The length of the CDR3 is 17 residues. Germline loops: CDR1 LNHDA, CDR2 SQIVND (reference sequence). With 3 bases clipped from V and 0 bases from J, the junction kept 6 bases outside the gene matches. The CDR3 region is CASSILGLASSTDTQYF. The DNA for the CDR3 is TGTGCCAGTAGTATTCTGGGACTAGCGTCTAGCACAGATACGCAGTATTTT.

This sequence joins TRBV13 and TRBJ2-7; D gene unclear. CDR3 length equals 15 residues. Germline CDR1 PRHDT, CDR2 FYEKMQ (reference sequence). With 1 base removed from V and 0 bases from J, the gap between germline ends came to 10 bases. The CDR3 region has the DNA TGTGCCAGCAGCTTAGTAGGGCGGCGCTCCTACGAGCAGTACTTC. Protein product: CASSLVGRRSYEQYF.